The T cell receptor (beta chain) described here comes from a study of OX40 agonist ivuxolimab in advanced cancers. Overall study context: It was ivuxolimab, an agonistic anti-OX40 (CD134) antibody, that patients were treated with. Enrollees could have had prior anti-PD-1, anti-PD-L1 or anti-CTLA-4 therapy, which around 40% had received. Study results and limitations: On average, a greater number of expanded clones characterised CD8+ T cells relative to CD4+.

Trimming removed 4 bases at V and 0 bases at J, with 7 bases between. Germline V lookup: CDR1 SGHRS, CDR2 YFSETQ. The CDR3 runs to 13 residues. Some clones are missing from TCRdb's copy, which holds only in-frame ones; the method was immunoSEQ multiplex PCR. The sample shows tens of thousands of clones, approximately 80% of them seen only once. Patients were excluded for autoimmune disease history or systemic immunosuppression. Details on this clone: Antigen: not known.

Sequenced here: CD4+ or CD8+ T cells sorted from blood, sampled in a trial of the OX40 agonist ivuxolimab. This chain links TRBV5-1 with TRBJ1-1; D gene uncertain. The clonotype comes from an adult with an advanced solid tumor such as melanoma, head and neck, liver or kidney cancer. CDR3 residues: CASSETVNTEAFF. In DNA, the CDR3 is TGCGCCAGCAGCGAAACGGTGAACACTGAAGCTTTCTTT.